Here is one T cell receptor (beta chain) with its context. This clonotype appeared a few times. It has no known antigen specificity. No much larger clone is present one base from it, and per-base qualities are unavailable. The sequencing machine was an Illumina NovaSeq 6000. TCRalpha and TCRbeta cDNA libraries were constructed by 5'RACE with constant-segment primers, with sample barcodes and unique molecular identifiers being introduced. RNA was extracted from every sample with Trizol reagent. Libraries were amplified in two PCR steps, with a second sample barcode and Illumina TruSeq adapters added in the second step. The libraries were sequenced on an Illumina NovaSeq using 2 x 150 bp paired-end reads. On the authors' methods: Reads were demultiplexed and collapsed into UMI-guided consensus sequences with migec v1.2.7. Using mixcr v2.1.11, UMI consensuses were aligned to TRA and TRB V and J templates and then assembled into clonotypes. Clonotypes were classified as expanded or contracted when called significant by both edgeR and NoisET, with noise models trained on biological replicates. For edgeR calls, the thresholds were a false discovery rate-adjusted p below 0.01 and a log2 fold-change of 1. As an exploratory analysis of dynamics, PCA with hierarchical clustering was applied to max-normalized trajectories of the 1000 most abundant clonotypes. Separately sequenced CD4+ and CD8+ repertoires were used to assign a CD4 or CD8 phenotype to each responding clone. TCRdb reran the public reads through fastp at Q25 and MiXCR, keeping productive beta chains. Each CDR3 protein gets just one entry, which takes the most common genes and DNA from the rows behind it. Clone size and V and J calls follow TCRdb, not the original study. Here the sample has a few hundred thousand distinct CDR3 sequences; 8% to 9% occur a single time. About 22% of the sample comes from the top ten.

The data derive from a study of T-cell memory formation after mild COVID-19 (dated by TCRdb to about 2021). Study-wide context: Most TCR sequence clusters were specific to one of the two donors. T-cell clones expanding and contracting after mild COVID-19 in a couple of donors were tracked by longitudinal TCRalpha and TCRbeta repertoire sequencing. Two young, previously healthy adult volunteers made up the cohort, one male and one female. Findings and caveats that apply to the study as a whole: Only a couple of mild cases were covered by the study, and larger cohorts that include severe cases with pre-infection samples were considered necessary. Contracting CD4+ clones appeared mostly in the CM and EM memory subsets, whereas CD8+ clones were enriched in EMRA. Whether the second-wave clones peaking on day 37 were SARS-CoV-2 specific was not confirmed. From day 15 to 85, contracting clones showed balanced CD4/CD8 phenotypes, whereas a second wave of clones that expanded from day 15 to 37 leaned towards CD4+. Some responding clones were detected in pre-infection memory, which suggested that pre-existing cross-reactive memory T cells had joined the SARS-CoV-2 response.

CDR1 SGHRS and CDR2 YFSETQ are derived from the germline V gene. V was cut back by 3 bases and J by 8 bases, leaving a gap of 12 bases between them. Including cysteine and phenylalanine, the CDR3 has 14 amino acids. The CDR3 DNA has 42 bases and is translated from base 1. Ficoll-Paque density gradient centrifugation was the method used to isolate PBMCs. The rearranged segments are TRBV5-1 and TRBJ1-6; TRBD1 is perhaps the D gene, given 5 matching bases. This clonotype was sampled from a man between 18 and 35 years old who had mild COVID-19 (a few samples of this study predate the infection). The sample titles of this study are shuffled in the database, so cell type and time point are left out; the donor was told from shared clones. Sequencing was done on a sample of PBMCs or a T cell subset sorted from them (not recorded which). The DNA sequence reads TGCGCCAGCAGCTGGGACGGCGGGGATTCACCCCTCCACTTT. Translated, this is CASSWDGGDSPLHF.